The present T cell receptor beta chain was sequenced within a study of cytomegalovirus exposure and HLA in healthy donors. Study-wide points: CMV antigen specificity of a few CMV-associated chains was confirmed in vitro. Evidence from a later analysis indicated that most CMV-associated TCR beta chains looked HLA-restricted. Immune exposure information comprised only CMV serostatus.

Comment on this clone: Antigen specificity is unknown.

Use of 60 Vbeta and 13 Jbeta primers characterized the PCR. Here immunoSEQ multiplex PCR was the method, and the copy in TCRdb shows in-frame clones only, minus some. The sample consists of some 180,000 clones, around 84% of them appearing once. All donors participated as healthy donors of bone marrow. The germline gives CDR1 SNHLY, CDR2 FYNNEI. This CDR3 region has 12 residues. V lost 3 bases and J lost 5, with 7 bases in between. This clonotype was obtained from a man younger than 40 in good health and CMV-seropositive. The chain joins TRBV2 to TRBJ1-1; maybe TRBD1 (6 bases). Sequenced sample: PBMCs. In nucleotides, the CDR3 is TGTGCCAGCAGTGAGCAGGGGACTGAAGCTTTCTTT. Translation: CASSEQGTEAFF.